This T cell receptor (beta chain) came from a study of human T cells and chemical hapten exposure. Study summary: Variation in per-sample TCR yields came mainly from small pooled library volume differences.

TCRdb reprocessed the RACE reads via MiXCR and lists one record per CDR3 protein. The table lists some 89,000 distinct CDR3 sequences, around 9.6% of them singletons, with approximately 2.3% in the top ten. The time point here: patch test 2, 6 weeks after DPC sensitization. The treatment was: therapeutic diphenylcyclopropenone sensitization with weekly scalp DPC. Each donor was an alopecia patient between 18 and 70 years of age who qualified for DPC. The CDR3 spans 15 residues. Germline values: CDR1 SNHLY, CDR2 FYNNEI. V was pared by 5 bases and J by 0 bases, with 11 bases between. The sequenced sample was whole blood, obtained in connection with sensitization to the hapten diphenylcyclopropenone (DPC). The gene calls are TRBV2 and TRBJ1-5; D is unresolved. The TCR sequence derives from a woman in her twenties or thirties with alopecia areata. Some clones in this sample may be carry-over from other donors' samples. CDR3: CASSRDGVSNQPQHF. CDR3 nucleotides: TGTGCCAGCAGTAGAGACGGAGTTAGCAATCAGCCCCAGCATTTT.